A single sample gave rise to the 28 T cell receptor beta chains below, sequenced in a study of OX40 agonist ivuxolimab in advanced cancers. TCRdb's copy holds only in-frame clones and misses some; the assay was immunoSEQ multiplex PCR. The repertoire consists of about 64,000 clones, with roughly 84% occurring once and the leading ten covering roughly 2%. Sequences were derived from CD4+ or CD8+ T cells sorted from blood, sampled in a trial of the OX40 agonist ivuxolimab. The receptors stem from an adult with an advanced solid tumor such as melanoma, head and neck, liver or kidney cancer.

The CDR3 reads CASSHGTVSAEAFF. For the CDR3, the DNA is TGTGCCAGCAGTCACGGGACAGTAAGCGCTGAAGCTTTCTTT. The chain combines TRBV27 with TRBJ1-1; 7 bases agree with TRBD1. V lost 5 bases to trimming and J lost 6 bases; unmatched junction nucleotides: 9. The CDR3 has 14 residues. Looked up from germline, CDR1 is MNHEY and CDR2 is SMNVEV (reference sequence).

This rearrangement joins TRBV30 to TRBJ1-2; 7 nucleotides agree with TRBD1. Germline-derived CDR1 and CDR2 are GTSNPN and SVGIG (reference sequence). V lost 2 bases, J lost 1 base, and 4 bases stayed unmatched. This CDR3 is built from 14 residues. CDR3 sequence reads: CAWSTGEGNYGYTF. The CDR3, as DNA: TGTGCCTGGAGTACAGGGGAGGGTAACTATGGCTACACCTTC.

CDR3 sequence (DNA): TGTGCCAGCGACGCCTTGGCAGCTCATCAGCCCCAGCATTTT. It codes for CASDALAAHQPQHF. The chain recombines TRBV5-7 with TRBJ1-5; no clear D. TRBV5-7 is designated an ORF whose function remains uncertain. CDR3 size: 14 residues. The V end was cut by 7 bases, the J end by 5 bases, with 16 bases between.

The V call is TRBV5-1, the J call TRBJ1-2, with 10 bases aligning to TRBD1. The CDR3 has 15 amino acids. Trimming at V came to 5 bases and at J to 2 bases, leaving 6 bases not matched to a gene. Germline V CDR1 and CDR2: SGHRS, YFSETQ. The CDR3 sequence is CASRPDRGRNYGYTF. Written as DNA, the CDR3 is TGCGCCAGCAGACCGGACAGGGGGAGAAACTATGGCTACACCTTC.

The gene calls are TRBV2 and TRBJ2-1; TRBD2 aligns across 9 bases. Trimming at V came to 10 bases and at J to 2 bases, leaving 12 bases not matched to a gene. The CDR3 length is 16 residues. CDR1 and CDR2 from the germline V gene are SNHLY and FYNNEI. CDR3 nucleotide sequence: TGTGCCACCGACACGGGAGCGGGAGGTACCTACAATGAGCAGTTCTTC. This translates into CATDTGAGGTYNEQFF.

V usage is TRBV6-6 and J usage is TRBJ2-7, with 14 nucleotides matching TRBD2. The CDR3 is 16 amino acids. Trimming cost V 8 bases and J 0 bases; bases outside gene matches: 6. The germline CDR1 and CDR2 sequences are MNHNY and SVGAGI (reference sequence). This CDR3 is CASRGLAGGYSYEQYF. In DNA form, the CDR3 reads TGTGCCAGCCGTGGACTAGCGGGAGGCTACTCCTACGAGCAGTACTTC.

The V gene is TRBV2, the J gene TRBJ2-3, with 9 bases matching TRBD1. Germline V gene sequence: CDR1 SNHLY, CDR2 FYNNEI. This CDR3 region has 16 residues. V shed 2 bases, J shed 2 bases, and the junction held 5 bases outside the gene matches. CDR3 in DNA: TGTGCCAGCAGTGAAATAGGACAGGGGCACACAGATACGCAGTATTTT. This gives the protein CASSEIGQGHTDTQYF.

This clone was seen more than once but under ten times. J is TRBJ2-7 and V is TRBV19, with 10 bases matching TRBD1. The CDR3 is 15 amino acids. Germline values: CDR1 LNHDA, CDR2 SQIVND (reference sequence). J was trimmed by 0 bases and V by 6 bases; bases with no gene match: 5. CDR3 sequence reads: CASSIGQGVSYEQYF. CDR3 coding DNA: TGTGCCAGTAGCATCGGACAGGGGGTCTCCTACGAGCAGTACTTC.

The chain's CDR3 is CASSAGGLAVVDTQYF. CDR3 nucleotide sequence: TGCGCCAGCAGCGCTGGGGGACTAGCGGTTGTGGATACGCAGTATTTT. This chain joins TRBV5-1 and TRBJ2-3, with 11 bases fitting TRBD2. The CDR3 spans 16 residues. V gave up 4 bases and J gave up 6 bases; unmatched junction bases: 10. The V gene's germline CDR1 is SGHRS and CDR2 YFSETQ.

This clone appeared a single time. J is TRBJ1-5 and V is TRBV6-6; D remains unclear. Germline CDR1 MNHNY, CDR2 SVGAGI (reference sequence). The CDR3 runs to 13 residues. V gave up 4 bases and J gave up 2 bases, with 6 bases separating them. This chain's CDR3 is CASSSEGNQPQHF. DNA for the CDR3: TGTGCCAGCAGTTCAGAGGGCAATCAGCCCCAGCATTTT.

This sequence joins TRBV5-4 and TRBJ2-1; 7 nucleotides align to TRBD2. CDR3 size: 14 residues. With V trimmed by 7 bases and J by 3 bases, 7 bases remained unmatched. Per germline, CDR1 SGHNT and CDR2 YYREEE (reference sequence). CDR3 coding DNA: TGTGCCAGCGGGAGGCGGGACTACTACAATGAGCAGTTCTTC. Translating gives CASGRRDYYNEQFF.

CDR3 nucleotide sequence: TGTGCCAGCAGAGCCGTTGCTAGCAGCACAGATACGCAGTATTTT. Translated, it gives CASRAVASSTDTQYF. J is TRBJ2-3 and V is TRBV6-4; tentatively, D is TRBD2 (5 bases). The V gene lost 6 bases and the J gene lost 0 bases, with 13 bases spanning the gap. The CDR3 totals 15 residues. Germline V gives CDR1 MRHNA, CDR2 SNTAGT.

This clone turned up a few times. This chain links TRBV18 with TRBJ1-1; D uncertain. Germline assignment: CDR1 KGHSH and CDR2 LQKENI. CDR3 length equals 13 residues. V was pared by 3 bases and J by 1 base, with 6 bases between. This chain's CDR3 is CASSPAGNTEAFF. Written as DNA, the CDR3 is TGTGCCAGCTCACCGGCAGGGAACACTGAAGCTTTCTTT.

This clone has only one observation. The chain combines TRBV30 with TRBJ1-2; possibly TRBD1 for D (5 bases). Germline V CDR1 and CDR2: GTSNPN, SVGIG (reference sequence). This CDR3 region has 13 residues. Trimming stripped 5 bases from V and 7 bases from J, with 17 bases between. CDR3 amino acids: CAWAGRAGFGYTF. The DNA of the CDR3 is TGTGCCTGGGCCGGCAGGGCGGGATTTGGCTACACCTTC.

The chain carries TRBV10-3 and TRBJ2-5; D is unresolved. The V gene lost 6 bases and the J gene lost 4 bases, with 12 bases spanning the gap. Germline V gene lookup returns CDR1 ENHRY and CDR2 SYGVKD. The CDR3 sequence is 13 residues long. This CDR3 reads CAIRPTVGETQYF. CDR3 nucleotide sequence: TGTGCCATCAGACCCACAGTGGGAGAGACCCAGTACTTC.

The DNA for the CDR3 is TGTGCCAGCAGCTTAGACGGGGGCCCTGGGGCCAACGTCCTGACTTTC. Translation: CASSLDGGPGANVLTF. The genes are TRBV7-3 and TRBJ2-6; either TRBD1 or TRBD2 may fit D (6 bases each). Germline V gives CDR1 SGHTA, CDR2 FQGTGA. The CDR3 is made up of 16 amino acids. Trimming left V 2 bases short and J 2 bases short, with 10 bases between. Based on the CDR3 plus reference TRBV7-3 and TRBJ2-6, the full variable domain is GAGVSQTPSNKVTEKGKYVELRCDPISGHTALYWYRQSLGQGPEFLIYFQGTGAADDSGLPNDRFFAVRPEGSVSTLKIQRTERGDSAVYLCASSLDGGPGANVLTFGAGSRLTVL.

The CDR3 sequence: CASSPRQWGENYGYTF. The CDR3, as DNA: TGTGCCAGCTCACCCCGCCAATGGGGAGAAAACTATGGCTACACCTTC. The chain carries TRBV18 and TRBJ1-2; no clear D. V shed 3 bases and J shed 2 bases, with 16 bases lying between them. The germline CDR1 and CDR2 sequences are KGHSH and LQKENI. The CDR3 sequence is 16 residues long.

This CDR3 is CAISESGYTGELFF. The CDR3 coding sequence is TGTGCCATCAGTGAGTCGGGGTACACCGGGGAGCTGTTTTTT. V is TRBV10-3 and J is TRBJ2-2; D ambiguous. Trimming left V 0 bases short and J 3 bases short, with 5 bases between. This CDR3 has 14 amino acids. Germline lookup yields CDR1 ENHRY and CDR2 SYGVKD.

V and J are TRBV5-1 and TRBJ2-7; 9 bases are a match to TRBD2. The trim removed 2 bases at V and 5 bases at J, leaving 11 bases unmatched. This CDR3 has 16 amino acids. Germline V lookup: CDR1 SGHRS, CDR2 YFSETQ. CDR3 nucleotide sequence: TGCGCCAGCAGCTTTGGCGGGAGGGCCGGGGTAAACGAGCAGTACTTC. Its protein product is CASSFGGRAGVNEQYF.

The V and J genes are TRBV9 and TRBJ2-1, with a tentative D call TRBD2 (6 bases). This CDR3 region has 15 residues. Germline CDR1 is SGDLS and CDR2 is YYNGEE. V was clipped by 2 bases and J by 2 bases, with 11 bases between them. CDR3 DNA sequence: TGTGCCAGCAGCGTGGGGGGAAACACCTACAATGAGCAGTTCTTC. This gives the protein CASSVGGNTYNEQFF.

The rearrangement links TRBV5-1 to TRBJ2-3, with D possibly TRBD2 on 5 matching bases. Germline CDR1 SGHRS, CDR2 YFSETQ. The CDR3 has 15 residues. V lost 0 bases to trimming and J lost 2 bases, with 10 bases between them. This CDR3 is CASSLALTTTDTQYF. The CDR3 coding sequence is TGCGCCAGCAGCTTGGCCTTGACTACCACAGATACGCAGTATTTT. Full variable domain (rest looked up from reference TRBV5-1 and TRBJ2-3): KAGVTQTPRYLIKTRGQQVTLSCSPISGHRSVSWYQQTPGQGLQFLFEYFSETQRNKGNFPGRFSGRQFSNSRSEMNVSTLELGDSALYLCASSLALTTTDTQYFGPGTRLTVL.

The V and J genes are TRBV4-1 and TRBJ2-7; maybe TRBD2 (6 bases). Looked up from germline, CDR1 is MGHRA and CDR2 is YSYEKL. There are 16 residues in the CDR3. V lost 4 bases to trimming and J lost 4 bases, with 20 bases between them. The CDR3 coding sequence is TGCGCCAGCAGCCCACGGACAATTCTCGGGGGATACGAGCAGTACTTC. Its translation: CASSPRTILGGYEQYF.

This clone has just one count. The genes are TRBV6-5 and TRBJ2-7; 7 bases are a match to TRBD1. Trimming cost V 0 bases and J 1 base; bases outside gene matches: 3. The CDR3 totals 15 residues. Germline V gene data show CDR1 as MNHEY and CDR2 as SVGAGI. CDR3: CASSYSGQSSYEQYF. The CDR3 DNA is TGTGCCAGCAGTTACTCGGGACAGTCGTCCTACGAGCAGTACTTC.

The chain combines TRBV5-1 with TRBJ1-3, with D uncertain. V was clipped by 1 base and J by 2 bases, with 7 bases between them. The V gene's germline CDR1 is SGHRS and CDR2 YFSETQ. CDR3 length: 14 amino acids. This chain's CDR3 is CASSLTVTGNTIYF. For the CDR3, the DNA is TGCGCCAGCAGCTTGACAGTTACTGGAAACACCATATATTTT.

The CDR3 nucleotides are TGTGCCAGCTCAACCAGACAGGGAGGGGGGCCCCAGCATTTT. Protein product: CASSTRQGGGPQHF. The rearrangement joins TRBV18 to TRBJ1-5; 7 bases align to TRBD1. V shed 5 bases, J shed 9 bases, and the junction held 10 bases outside the gene matches. Germline values: CDR1 KGHSH, CDR2 LQKENI. The CDR3 contains 14 residues.

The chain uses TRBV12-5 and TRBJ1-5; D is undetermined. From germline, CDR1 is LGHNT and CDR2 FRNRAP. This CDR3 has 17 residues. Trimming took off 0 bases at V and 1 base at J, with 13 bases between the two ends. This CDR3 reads CASGLVLAAKSNQPQHF. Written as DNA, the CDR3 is TGTGCTAGTGGTTTGGTACTTGCCGCCAAGAGCAATCAGCCCCAGCATTTT.

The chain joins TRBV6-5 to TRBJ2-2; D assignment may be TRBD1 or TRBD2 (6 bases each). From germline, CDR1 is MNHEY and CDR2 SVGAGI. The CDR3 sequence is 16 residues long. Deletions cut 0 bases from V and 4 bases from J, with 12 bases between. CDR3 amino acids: CASSYSSGGPTGELFF. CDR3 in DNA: TGTGCCAGCAGTTACTCTTCCGGGGGCCCCACCGGGGAGCTGTTTTTT.

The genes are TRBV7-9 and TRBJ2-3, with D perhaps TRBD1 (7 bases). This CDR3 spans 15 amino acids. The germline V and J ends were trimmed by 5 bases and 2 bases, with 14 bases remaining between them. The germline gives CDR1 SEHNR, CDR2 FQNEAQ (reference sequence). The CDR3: CASSLRGDITDTQYF. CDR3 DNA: TGTGCCAGCAGCCTCAGGGGGGACATCACAGATACGCAGTATTTT.